These 11 T cell receptor beta chains came from one sample sequenced in a study of T cell responses to AZD1222 COVID-19 vaccine. The method was immunoSEQ multiplex PCR; TCRdb's version includes in-frame clones alone and lacks a portion of them. The sample shows 150,000 or so clones, just under 95% of them seen only once. Sample: peripheral blood, taken on day 0 of AZD1222 vaccination. These receptors all stem from an adult in good health.

This chain links TRBV25-1 with TRBJ1-1; D ambiguous. V lost 6 bases and J 5 bases, leaving 7 bases between the germline ends. This CDR3 spans 11 amino acids. CDR1 and CDR2 (germline): MGHDK, SYGVNS. The CDR3 coding sequence is TGTGCCAGCAGCCCGGGGACTGAAGCTTTCTTT. This translates into CASSPGTEAFF.

The V gene is TRBV29-1, the J gene TRBJ1-6; 10 nucleotides agree with TRBD1. Germline V gives CDR1 SQVTM, CDR2 ANQGSEA. V trimming: 5 bases; J trimming: 7 bases; junction bases outside the gene matches: 14. The CDR3 is 17 residues long. CDR3 bases: TGCAGCGTTTCTCCCTCGACAGGGGGCGCACGGAATTCACCCCTCCACTTT. This translates into CSVSPSTGGARNSPLHF. Filled out from reference TRBV29-1 and TRBJ1-6, the complete variable domain reads SAVISQKPSRDICQRGTSLTIQCQVDSQVTMMFWYRQQPGQSLTLIATANQGSEATYESGFVIDKFPISRPNLTFSTLTVSNMSPEDSSIYLCSVSPSTGGARNSPLHFGNGTRLTVT.

CDR3 DNA sequence: TGTGCCACCAGCAACGCAGGGGTTGGCTACACCTTC. Encoded protein: CATSNAGVGYTF. The chain recombines TRBV24-1 with TRBJ1-2; tentative D call: TRBD1 (6 bases). This CDR3 is 12 amino acids long. Trimming stripped 7 bases from V and 7 bases from J, with 12 bases between. Germline V gives CDR1 KGHDR, CDR2 SFDVKD.

This rearrangement joins TRBV3-1 (or the pseudogene TRBV3-2) to TRBJ1-2; D is ambiguous. The germline V gene encodes CDR1 LGHDT and CDR2 YNNKEL (reference sequence). The CDR3 covers 15 residues. V was clipped by 4 bases and J by 0 bases, with 12 bases between them. The CDR3 sequence is CASSRGEGANYGYTF. Written as DNA, the CDR3 is TGTGCCAGCAGCCGGGGTGAGGGAGCTAACTATGGCTACACCTTC.

The chain has TRBV14 and TRBJ2-7; D gene uncertain. Germline CDR1 SGHDN, CDR2 FVKESK. Trimming shortened V by 1 base and J by 3 bases, and 7 bases separated the two germline ends. CDR3 size: 13 residues. The CDR3 DNA is TGTGCCAGCAGCCAAGTACTAATCTACGAGCAGTACTTC. Amino acid sequence: CASSQVLIYEQYF.

This clone was picked up a small number of times. The chain carries TRBV7-8 and TRBJ1-6, with TRBD1 matching 7 bases. V lost 8 bases and J lost 10; bases outside the gene matches: 11. Germline V gives CDR1 SGHVS, CDR2 FQNEAQ. The CDR3 length is 14 residues. CDR3 in DNA: TGTGCCAGCCGCTCAGGGGGGTTCAACTCACCCCTCCACTTT. It translates to CASRSGGFNSPLHF.

The chain combines TRBV5-1 with TRBJ1-4; no clear D gene. The V gene lost 5 bases and the J gene lost 0 bases, with 8 bases spanning the gap. The CDR3 consists of 14 residues. In germline, CDR1 is SGHRS, CDR2 YFSETQ. DNA for the CDR3: TGCGCCAGCAGGTCGGATTCAACTAATGAAAAACTGTTTTTT. Protein product: CASRSDSTNEKLFF. Drawing the rest from reference TRBV5-1 and TRBJ1-4, the complete variable domain is KAGVTQTPRYLIKTRGQQVTLSCSPISGHRSVSWYQQTPGQGLQFLFEYFSETQRNKGNFPGRFSGRQFSNSRSEMNVSTLELGDSALYLCASRSDSTNEKLFFGSGTQLSVL.

In nucleotides, the CDR3 is TGTGCCAGCAGCGCCAGGACAGGGGGCAACACCGGGGAGCTGTTTTTT. This codes for CASSARTGGNTGELFF. V is TRBV5-4 and J is TRBJ2-2; 11 bases are shared with TRBD1. The CDR3 loop spans 16 amino acids. The trim removed 4 bases at V and 2 bases at J, leaving 4 bases unmatched. Germline V CDR1 and CDR2: SGHNT, YYREEE (reference sequence). Using reference TRBV5-4 and TRBJ2-2 for the parts outside the CDR3, the full variable domain is ETGVTQSPTHLIKTRGQQVTLRCSSQSGHNTVSWYQQALGQGPQFIFQYYREEENGRGNFPPRFSGLQFPNYSSELNVNALELDDSALYLCASSARTGGNTGELFFGEGSRLTVL.

The chain joins TRBV2 to TRBJ1-1; the D gene is possibly TRBD1 (6 bases). With 6 bases removed from V and 5 bases from J, the gap between germline ends came to 19 bases. This CDR3 is built from 15 residues. Germline V lookup: CDR1 SNHLY, CDR2 FYNNEI. Here the CDR3 reads CASSGASRGWTEAFF. Written as DNA, the CDR3 is TGTGCCAGCAGCGGCGCATCTAGGGGGTGGACTGAAGCTTTCTTT.

V is TRBV7-9 and J is TRBJ2-3, with a possible D match to TRBD2 (6 bases). Between the trimmed V and J ends, which lost 1 base and 2 bases, there was a span of 13 bases. Germline V lookup: CDR1 SEHNR, CDR2 FQNEAQ (reference sequence). The CDR3 contains 16 residues. The CDR3 coding sequence is TGTGCCAGCAGCTTAGGGGTACTAGCTCTCACAGATACGCAGTATTTT. Protein sequence: CASSLGVLALTDTQYF. Full variable domain (rest looked up from reference TRBV7-9 and TRBJ2-3): DTGVSQNPRHKITKRGQNVTFRCDPISEHNRLYWYRQTLGQGPEFLTYFQNEAQLEKSRLLSDRFSAERPKGSFSTLEIQRTEQGDSAMYLCASSLGVLALTDTQYFGPGTRLTVL.

V and J are TRBV24-1 and TRBJ2-7; D gene ambiguous. V lost 3 bases to trimming and J lost 4 bases, with 9 bases between them. Per germline, CDR1 KGHDR and CDR2 SFDVKD. This CDR3 comprises 13 residues. The CDR3 here is CATSDPNRYEQYF. The CDR3 nucleotides are TGTGCCACCAGTGATCCAAACCGGTACGAGCAGTACTTC.